Each of the 31 T cell receptor beta chains below was sequenced from the same sample in a study of blood T cell repertoires in COVID-19. Measured with immunoSEQ multiplex PCR; TCRdb has only the in-frame clones, and not every one. This sample yields 90,000 to 120,000 clones, of which around nine tenths are seen a single time; over 1% belongs to the top ten. The sequenced material came from peripheral blood. The source of these receptors is a woman in her 30s with acute or convalescent COVID-19.

This sequence joins TRBV27 and TRBJ1-5; D is undetermined. The CDR3 totals 14 residues. V lost 1 base and J 1 base, leaving 5 bases between the germline ends. Germline V lookup: CDR1 MNHEY, CDR2 SMNVEV (reference sequence). The chain's CDR3 is CASSLFPSNQPQHF. CDR3 DNA sequence: TGTGCCAGCAGTTTATTTCCAAGCAATCAGCCCCAGCATTTT.

The chain has TRBV3-1 (or the pseudogene TRBV3-2) and TRBJ2-7, with 8 bases matching TRBD2. Trimming took 0 bases from V and 1 from J; bases not matched to a gene: 5. This CDR3 spans 16 amino acids. Germline V gene lookup returns CDR1 LGHDT and CDR2 YNNKEL (reference sequence). Here the CDR3 DNA reads TGTGCCAGCAGCCAAGAACTAACTAGCGGTTCCTACGAGCAGTACTTC. Protein product: CASSQELTSGSYEQYF.

The V call is TRBV12-5, the J call TRBJ2-3; 10 nucleotides agree with TRBD2. Germline assignment: CDR1 LGHNT and CDR2 FRNRAP. CDR3 length: 13 amino acids. The J segment lost 6 bases and the V segment lost 9 bases, leaving 6 bases of the junction unmatched. The CDR3 DNA is TGTGCTAGCTCTACTAGCGGGGCCGATACGCAGTATTTT. Protein product: CASSTSGADTQYF.

The chain employs TRBV3-1 (or the pseudogene TRBV3-2) and TRBJ2-7; 12 bases fit TRBD2. The germline V gene encodes CDR1 LGHDT and CDR2 YNNKEL (reference sequence). The CDR3 length is 13 residues. Unmatched junction bases numbered 7, after V lost 9 bases and J lost 7 bases. The CDR3 coding sequence is TGTGCCAGGAGACTAGCGGGAGCGAAGGAGCAGTACTTC. As protein: CARRLAGAKEQYF.

The chain employs TRBV6-5 and TRBJ2-7; 7 nucleotides match TRBD1. V was pared by 2 bases and J by 3 bases, with 4 bases of the junction left unmatched. This CDR3 has 14 amino acids. From germline, CDR1 is MNHEY and CDR2 SVGAGI. The CDR3 DNA sequence: TGTGCCAGCAGTTACCGGGGACAGTACTACGAGCAGTACTTC. It is translated as CASSYRGQYYEQYF.

V is TRBV28 and J is TRBJ2-7; D not resolved. The length of the CDR3 is 14 residues. Germline V gene sequence: CDR1 MDHEN, CDR2 SYDVKM. The V gene lost 4 bases and the J gene lost 1 base, with 11 bases spanning the gap. In DNA, the CDR3 is TGTGCCAGCAGTTCCCCGGGTTCTTCCTACGAGCAGTACTTC. Its translation is CASSSPGSSYEQYF.

The rearrangement uses TRBV7-6 and TRBJ2-7, with TRBD2 identical over 13 bases. Germline trimming cut 6 bases from V and 3 bases from J; bases unmatched to any gene: 5. The germline V gene has CDR1 SGHVS and CDR2 FNYEAQ. CDR3 length: 15 amino acids. This chain's CDR3 is CASSPGTSGDYEQYF. The CDR3 bases are TGTGCCAGCAGTCCAGGGACTAGCGGGGACTACGAGCAGTACTTC.

The J gene is TRBJ1-5, the V gene TRBV7-2; the D is unclear. With 1 base removed from V and 0 bases from J, the gap between germline ends came to 7 bases. The CDR3 spans 15 residues. Germline-derived CDR1 and CDR2 are SGHTA and FQGNSA. The CDR3 DNA sequence: TGTGCCAGCAGCTTAGTTTCAGATAGCAATCAGCCCCAGCATTTT. Amino acids: CASSLVSDSNQPQHF.

V is TRBV18 and J is TRBJ1-3, with 10 positions matching TRBD1. CDR3 size: 15 residues. CDR1 and CDR2 from the germline V gene are KGHSH and LQKENI. Trimming removed 5 bases from V and 1 base from J; junction bases left unmatched: 2. CDR3 sequence reads: CASSRDRGSGNTIYF. DNA of the CDR3: TGTGCCAGCTCAAGGGACAGGGGTTCTGGAAACACCATATATTTT.

This sequence joins TRBV30 and TRBJ2-3; the match to TRBD1 covers 11 bases. This CDR3 region has 16 residues. CDR1 is GTSNPN, CDR2 SVGIG, per germline (reference sequence). J lost 0 bases, V lost 2 bases, and 4 bases had no gene match. The chain's CDR3 is CAWSLDRGLSTDTQYF. The DNA of the CDR3 is TGTGCCTGGAGTTTGGACAGGGGGCTGAGCACAGATACGCAGTATTTT.

This clone was observed a single time. The rearrangement links TRBV9 to TRBJ1-3; 7 bases align to TRBD1. The V and J ends lost 2 bases and 4 bases, in that order; junction bases with no gene match: 3. There are 14 residues in the CDR3. Germline-derived CDR1 and CDR2 are SGDLS and YYNGEE. The CDR3 here is CASSVTGVGNTIYF. Here the CDR3 DNA reads TGTGCCAGCAGCGTTACAGGGGTAGGAAACACCATATATTTT.

The DNA for the CDR3 is TGCGCCAGCAGCTGGCGGGGGTTTAGCTCTGGAAACACCATATATTTT. Translated: CASSWRGFSSGNTIYF. The rearrangement links TRBV5-1 to TRBJ1-3; D is possibly TRBD1 (5 bases). Trimming left V 3 bases short and J 0 bases short, with 13 bases between. This CDR3 has 16 residues. In germline, CDR1 is SGHRS, CDR2 YFSETQ.

This clone was seen a single time. CDR3 sequence: CASSYGQGSYNSPLHF. In nucleotides, the CDR3 is TGTGCCAGCAGTTACGGTCAGGGCTCCTATAATTCACCCCTCCACTTT. The rearrangement links TRBV6-5 to TRBJ1-6; maybe TRBD1 (5 bases). V dropped 2 bases and J dropped 0 bases, with 8 bases sitting between them. The germline V gene encodes CDR1 MNHEY and CDR2 SVGAGI. The CDR3 has 16 amino acids.

In this sample, this clone turned up a few times. The J gene is TRBJ1-2, the V gene TRBV10-3; D remains ambiguous. Trimming shortened V by 2 bases and J by 0 bases, and 10 bases separated the two germline ends. The CDR3 loop spans 15 amino acids. Germline-derived CDR1 and CDR2 are ENHRY and SYGVKD. CDR3 nucleotide sequence: TGTGCCATCAGTGAGGGACTGGCCCCTAACTATGGCTACACCTTC. Its translation: CAISEGLAPNYGYTF.

This chain links TRBV5-4 with TRBJ2-5; 7 bases match TRBD1. V shed 4 bases and J 4 bases; nucleotides not matched to a gene: 7. Germline V lookup: CDR1 SGHNT, CDR2 YYREEE (reference sequence). The CDR3 sequence is 14 residues long. This chain's CDR3 is CASSTPWDRETQYF. DNA of the CDR3: TGTGCCAGCAGCACACCTTGGGACAGAGAGACCCAGTACTTC.

The V gene is TRBV6-5, the J gene TRBJ1-6, with D perhaps TRBD1 (5 bases). Germline assignment: CDR1 MNHEY and CDR2 SVGAGI. The ends were cut back, 7 bases at V and 9 bases at J, with 19 bases in the middle. This CDR3 spans 15 amino acids. CDR3 coding DNA: TGTGCCAGCAATGGACTGGGACTCCAGGGTTCACCCCTCCACTTT. Translated: CASNGLGLQGSPLHF.

The chain uses TRBV5-1 and TRBJ1-2; D is unclear. Trimming stripped 4 bases from V and 0 bases from J, with 13 bases between. CDR3 length equals 15 residues. CDR1 and CDR2 (germline): SGHRS, YFSETQ. CDR3: CASSVGPASNYGYTF. CDR3 DNA: TGCGCCAGCAGCGTGGGCCCCGCGTCTAACTATGGCTACACCTTC.

The chain combines TRBV10-3 with TRBJ2-3; a possible D gene is TRBD2 (5 bases). The CDR3 has 16 residues. V gave up 2 bases and J gave up 7 bases, with 19 bases separating them. CDR1 ENHRY and CDR2 SYGVKD come from the germline V gene. The DNA for the CDR3 is TGTGCCATCAGTGAGGGCGCCAGGAGAGCGGTCCATACGCAGTATTTT. Translation gives CAISEGARRAVHTQYF.

The rearrangement links TRBV7-8 to TRBJ2-7, with TRBD2 as a possible D gene (5 bases). V was pared by 5 bases and J by 2 bases, with 10 bases between. The germline CDR1 and CDR2 sequences are SGHVS and FQNEAQ. The CDR3 is 13 residues long. DNA for the CDR3: TGTGCCAGCAGCCATTCCGGGACCTACGAGCAGTACTTC. Amino acids: CASSHSGTYEQYF.

The chain combines TRBV28 with TRBJ2-7, with 7 nucleotides matching TRBD2. V shed 5 bases and J 9 bases; nucleotides not matched to a gene: 7. The CDR3 covers 12 residues. Germline CDR1 and CDR2: MDHEN and SYDVKM. The CDR3 bases are TGTGCCAGCAGTCCCGGGACTATGGCGCAGTACTTC. Translating gives CASSPGTMAQYF.

This clone was detected a few times. The chain joins TRBV27 to TRBJ1-2, with TRBD1 as a possible D gene (6 bases). V lost 5 bases to trimming and J lost 4 bases, with 17 bases between them. Germline assignment: CDR1 MNHEY and CDR2 SMNVEV (reference sequence). The CDR3 sequence is 15 residues long. The CDR3 protein is CASSSPRTEFYGYTF. As DNA, the CDR3 is TGTGCCAGCAGTAGCCCCCGGACAGAGTTCTATGGCTACACCTTC.

J is TRBJ2-5 and V is TRBV7-9; possible D gene TRBD1, 5 bases. V gave up 2 bases and J gave up 4 bases, with 8 bases separating them. Germline CDR1 reads SEHNR; CDR2 reads FQNEAQ (reference sequence). The CDR3 contains 13 residues. The DNA of the CDR3 is TGTGCCAGCAGCTTATCAGGGTTAGAGACCCAGTACTTC. It is translated as CASSLSGLETQYF.

This chain links TRBV30 with TRBJ1-6; D not certain. CDR3 length equals 13 residues. The V end lost 3 bases, the J end lost 7 bases, and 10 bases lay between the germline ends. The V gene's germline CDR1 is GTSNPN and CDR2 SVGIG (reference sequence). The CDR3: CAWRFRRNSPLHF. The CDR3 nucleotides are TGTGCCTGGAGGTTTCGGCGGAATTCACCCCTCCACTTT.

The chain combines TRBV3-1 (or the pseudogene TRBV3-2) with TRBJ2-5; D possibly corresponds to TRBD2 (6 bases). Per germline, CDR1 LGHDT and CDR2 YNNKEL (reference sequence). The CDR3 is made up of 14 amino acids. Deletions cut 4 bases from V and 4 bases from J, with 13 bases between. The CDR3 sequence is CASSLGWRGETQYF. In nucleotides, the CDR3 is TGTGCCAGCAGCCTGGGGTGGAGGGGAGAGACCCAGTACTTC.

CDR3 sequence reads: CASSSLQGSTDTQYF. The CDR3 DNA reads as TGCGCCAGCAGCTCCTTACAGGGAAGCACAGATACGCAGTATTTT. The J gene is TRBJ2-3, the V gene TRBV5-1; possibly TRBD1 for D (6 bases). The CDR3 has 15 residues. V lost 3 bases to trimming and J lost 0 bases, with 11 bases between them. Germline V CDR1 and CDR2: SGHRS, YFSETQ.

V and J are TRBV3-1 (or the pseudogene TRBV3-2) and TRBJ1-1; possibly TRBD1 for D (5 bases). The CDR3 totals 14 residues. Germline V gene sequence: CDR1 LGHDT, CDR2 YNNKEL (reference sequence). Trimming took off 5 bases at V and 6 bases at J, with 16 bases between the two ends. CDR3 bases: TGTGCCAGCAGCACCTCGAGGGGAGGCGCTGAAGCTTTCTTT. As protein: CASSTSRGGAEAFF.

The chain has TRBV19 and TRBJ1-2, with 7 bases matching TRBD1. The germline CDR1 and CDR2 sequences are LNHDA and SQIVND (reference sequence). The CDR3 is 17 residues long. Germline trimming cut 3 bases from V and 5 bases from J; bases unmatched to any gene: 15. The DNA of the CDR3 is TGTGCCAGTAGTATGCGTATCTATCTCGGGACAGAGTATGGCTACACCTTC. Protein: CASSMRIYLGTEYGYTF. Using reference TRBV19 and TRBJ1-2 for the parts outside the CDR3, the full variable domain is DGGITQSPKYLFRKEGQNVTLSCEQNLNHDAMYWYRQDPGQGLRLIYYSQIVNDFQKGDIAEGYSVSREKKESFPLTVTSAQKNPTAFYLCASSMRIYLGTEYGYTFGSGTRLTVV.

This sequence joins TRBV27 and TRBJ1-6; possibly TRBD1 for D (5 bases). The CDR3 covers 15 residues. Per the germline V gene, CDR1 is MNHEY and CDR2 is SMNVEV (reference sequence). V gave up 2 bases and J gave up 7 bases, with 12 bases separating them. The CDR3 region has the DNA TGTGCCAGCAGTTTAAACTGGGCAGGGAATTCACCCCTCCACTTT. As protein: CASSLNWAGNSPLHF.

The rearrangement links TRBV7-6 to TRBJ2-7, with TRBD2 as a possible D gene (5 bases). V was cut by 5 bases and J by 2 bases, with 16 bases left in between. The CDR3 spans 15 residues. Germline CDR1 SGHVS, CDR2 FNYEAQ. CDR3 amino acids: CASSLSGSDAYEQYF. DNA of the CDR3: TGTGCCAGCAGCCTCTCGGGGTCAGACGCCTACGAGCAGTACTTC.

Remarks on this clone: Relative to the germline gene, one junction end is altered; a read error may explain this. This chain joins TRBV7-9 and TRBJ2-2, with D unclear. The CDR3 totals 15 residues. Looked up from germline, CDR1 is SEHNR and CDR2 is FQNEAQ (reference sequence). CDR3 region: CASSLGGPNTGELFF. CDR3 bases: TGTGCCAGCAGTTTAGGCGGCCCGAACACCGGGGAGCTGTTTTTT. Supplemented by reference TRBV7-9 and TRBJ2-2, the full variable domain reads DTGVSQNPRHKITKRGQNVTFRCDPISEHNRLYWYRQTLGQGPEFLTYFQNEAQLEKSRLLSDRFSAERPKGSFSTLEIQRTEQGDSAMYLCASSLGGPNTGELFFGEGSRLTVL.

The chain links TRBV11-2 to TRBJ2-5, with 10 positions matching TRBD1. CDR1 is SGHAT, CDR2 FQNNGV, per germline. The junction had 5 bases not matched to a gene; V was cut back by 1 base and J by 3 bases. The CDR3 is 16 residues long. The CDR3 is CASSLGGGTGEETQYF. CDR3 sequence (DNA): TGTGCCAGCAGCTTAGGCGGGGGGACAGGGGAAGAGACCCAGTACTTC.